The present TCR beta chain was sequenced within a study of shared clonotypes between healthy human individuals. CDR1 is SQVTM, CDR2 ANQGSEA, per germline. The CDR3 has 10 residues. Trimming removed 4 bases at V and 9 bases at J, with 7 bases between. It was 150 to 200 ng DNA, 25,000 to 35,000 T cell genomes, that sorted-subset replicate PCRs used. The protocol was immunoSEQ multiplex PCR, while the TCRdb copy is restricted to in-frame clones and leaves out a portion. This table holds 1.4 million or so clones, 98% found once. The donors were all Caucasian adults (living in Nashville, Tennessee). This chain connects TRBV29-1 to TRBJ2-1; D ambiguous. The sequencing input was naive CD4+ T cells sorted from blood. The sample's subset: CD45RA+ positively selected. This clonotype was sampled from a man aged 25 to 40 in good health. CDR3 region: CSVVFVEQFF. The CDR3 region has the DNA TGCAGCGTTGTATTCGTTGAGCAGTTCTTC.